The source of this TCR beta chain is a study of blood T cell repertoires in COVID-19. Overall study context: T cells, B-cell-depleted T cells, or PBMCs provided the cDNA or gDNA that served as material.

Enrollees, about 18 to 89 years old, lived in around 23 US areas. Grouping used clinical history reported by participants in a survey and questionnaire. Germline CDR1 reads SNHLY; CDR2 reads FYNNEI. The ends lost 9 bases at V and 2 bases at J; junction bases unmatched: 13. There are 16 residues in the CDR3. Original processing methods: Estimation of nucleated cell counts was performed using reference gene primer amplification. Libraries were prepared by immunoSEQ multiplex PCR; TCRdb keeps only in-frame clonotypes and omits some of them. The V and J calls and clone size were taken over from that table, and D and trimming were inferred from the DNA. The sample yields roughly 250,000 clones, 75% to 95% seen once.

This TCR was sampled from a woman between 18 and 29 years old who had recovered from COVID-19. Sequencing was performed on PBMCs or T cells enriched from blood (not recorded which). The chain couples TRBV2 to TRBJ2-3; 8 bases match TRBD2. The CDR3, as DNA: TGTGCCAGGTCGGGAGAACTAGCGGCAGCCACAGATACGCAGTATTTT. This gives the protein CARSGELAAATDTQYF.